The 2 T cell receptor beta chains given below trace back to one sample, sequenced in a study of identical twins. TCRdb re-derived calls from the 5' RACE reads in MiXCR, one entry per CDR3 protein. The table has under 350,000 distinct CDR3 sequences, less than 9.5% seen once. The same specimen was also included in a second study, on yellow fever vaccine responses in identical twins.

Sequences were obtained from CD8+ T cells sorted from blood. The receptors here all came from a woman between 18 and 29 years old in good health.

This clonotype appeared many times. This chain connects TRBV29-1 to TRBJ2-5; 8 bases fit TRBD1. The CDR3 runs 14 residues. The germline V gene has CDR1 SQVTM and CDR2 ANQGSEA. V shed 7 bases and J 5 bases; nucleotides not matched to a gene: 12. The CDR3, as DNA: TGCAGCGCCGAGGAGGGACAGGTCACCGAGACCCAGTACTTC. Translation gives CSAEEGQVTETQYF. The entire variable domain, with the rest obtained from reference TRBV29-1 and TRBJ2-5, is as follows: SAVISQKPSRDICQRGTSLTIQCQVDSQVTMMFWYRQQPGQSLTLIATANQGSEATYESGFVIDKFPISRPNLTFSTLTVSNMSPEDSSIYLCSAEEGQVTETQYFGPGTRLLVL.

This clonotype was found a few times. CDR3 bases: TGTGCCTGGAGTTTGGGACAGAACAATGAGCAGTTCTTC. This sequence encodes CAWSLGQNNEQFF. This rearrangement joins TRBV30 to TRBJ2-1; 7 bases are shared with TRBD1. The CDR3 is 13 residues long. CDR1 and CDR2 from the germline V gene are GTSNPN and SVGIG (reference sequence). The V and J ends lost 2 bases and 5 bases, in that order; junction bases with no gene match: 3. The full variable domain, completed using reference TRBV30 and TRBJ2-1, is SQTIHQWPATLVQPVGSPLSLECTVEGTSNPNLYWYRQAAGRGLQLLFYSVGIGQISSEVPQNLSASRPQDRQFILSSKKLLLSDSGFYLCAWSLGQNNEQFFGPGTRLTVL.